These T cell receptor beta chains were read from a single sample in a study of beta chain features in type 1 diabetes. The table came from immunoSEQ multiplex PCR; TCRdb's copy has only in-frame clones and leaves some out. The data contain approximately 330,000 clones, 9.5% to 12% of them seen just once; the ten biggest clones take up 0.015%. Input material: naive CD4+ T cells from blood. These receptors all stem from a woman aged 25 to 39 in good health. Both conserved end residues are part of each CDR3. D genes are given only for firm matches. Clone size appears in some rows only: once, few, many, or a class for an expanded clone.

j_call v_call clone_size d_call cdr3_aa cdr3_nt
TRBJ2-5 TRBV19 NA TRBD2 CASRLAGSGETQYF TGTGCCAGTCGACTAGCGGGGTCGGGGGAGACCCAGTACTTC
TRBJ2-7 TRBV28 NA TRBD2 CASSLPSGRTYEQYF TGTGCCAGCAGTTTACCTAGCGGGAGGACCTACGAGCAGTACTTC
TRBJ1-5 TRBV5-1 few NA CARSDQPQHF TGCGCCAGATCCGATCAGCCCCAGCATTTT
TRBJ2-5 TRBV7-9 NA NA CASTLLAEQETQYF TGTGCCAGCACCCTACTGGCGGAACAAGAGACCCAGTACTTC
TRBJ2-7 TRBV23-1 few NA CASSQPCWGLPTYEQYF TGCGCCAGCAGTCAGCCGTGTTGGGGCTTACCTACCTACGAGCAGTACTTC
TRBJ2-1 TRBV18 NA TRBD2 CASSRLAGGPNEQFF TGTGCCAGCTCACGACTAGCGGGAGGGCCCAATGAGCAGTTCTTC
TRBJ2-1 TRBV25-1 NA TRBD1 CASKSNRGTFGEQFF TGTGCCAGCAAATCTAACAGGGGTACGTTCGGTGAGCAGTTCTTC
TRBJ2-7 TRBV7-9 few NA CASSLRSGGATDRHEQYF TGTGCCAGCAGCTTAAGGTCCGGCGGGGCTACCGATCGACACGAGCAGTACTTC
TRBJ2-1 TRBV4-3 few TRBD2 CASSQERWPAGESYNEQFF TGCGCCAGCAGCCAAGAACGTTGGCCAGCGGGGGAGTCCTACAATGAGCAGTTCTTC
TRBJ2-7 TRBV4-3 few TRBD1 CASSQDLVRGQRYEQYF TGCGCCAGCAGCCAAGATCTTGTTAGGGGACAGAGGTACGAGCAGTACTTC
TRBJ2-1 TRBV7-2 few TRBD2 CASSYSGRVQGEQFF TGTGCCAGCAGCTATAGCGGGAGGGTTCAAGGTGAGCAGTTCTTC
TRBJ1-2 TRBV28 few NA CASSSEGRANYGYTF TGTGCCAGCAGTTCCGAGGGGAGGGCTAACTATGGCTACACCTTC
TRBJ2-3 TRBV7-2 NA TRBD1 CASSSPDRGTDTQYF TGTGCCAGCAGCTCGCCGGACAGGGGCACAGATACGCAGTATTTT
TRBJ2-5 TRBV28 once TRBD1 CASSYWDRVQETQYF TGTGCCAGCAGTTACTGGGACAGAGTGCAAGAGACCCAGTACTTC
TRBJ2-7 TRBV27 few TRBD2 CASSLLAGVSSEQYF TGTGCCAGCAGTTTACTAGCGGGAGTCAGCAGCGAGCAGTACTTC
TRBJ1-2 TRBV5-1 few TRBD1 CASSFGTGTGYTF TGCGCCAGCAGCTTTGGGACAGGGACTGGCTACACCTTC
TRBJ2-1 TRBV9 NA TRBD1 CASSSQGARKLDEQFF TGTGCCAGCAGCTCCCAGGGGGCTCGTAAGCTGGATGAGCAGTTCTTC
TRBJ1-4 TRBV9 NA TRBD1 CASSVVGTANEKLFF TGTGCCAGCAGCGTAGTGGGGACAGCTAATGAAAAACTGTTTTTT
TRBJ2-7 TRBV5-4 few NA CASSLGPGLMTYEQYF TGTGCCAGCAGCTTGGGCCCGGGACTGATGACCTACGAGCAGTACTTC
TRBJ2-3 TRBV30 NA NA CAWSVRHSGTDTQYF TGTGCCTGGAGTGTACGGCATAGCGGCACAGATACGCAGTATTTT
TRBJ2-4 TRBV2 NA TRBD2 CASTGGLGAKNIQYF TGTGCCAGCACGGGGGGGCTTGGGGCCAAAAACATTCAGTACTTC
TRBJ2-3 TRBV7-8 few TRBD2 CASNPPLAGGTDTQYF TGTGCCAGCAACCCACCCCTAGCGGGAGGCACAGATACGCAGTATTTT
TRBJ2-2 TRBV9 once NA CASSVEVNRPGSTGELFF TGTGCCAGCAGCGTAGAGGTCAACCGCCCGGGGAGCACCGGGGAGCTGTTTTTT
TRBJ2-1 TRBV25-1 few TRBD2 CVPPSGSYNEQFF TGTGTGCCGCCTAGCGGCTCCTACAATGAGCAGTTCTTC
TRBJ1-1 TRBV2 few NA CASSDQGSPFEAFF TGTGCCAGCAGTGACCAGGGTAGCCCGTTCGAAGCTTTCTTT